This TCR beta chain derives from a study of T cell responses to AZD1222 COVID-19 vaccine. A word on this clone: The antigen is undetermined.

This CDR3 contains 14 residues. Study-wide results and caveats: Seropositive AZD1222 recipients at baseline numbered only six or seven. The reported proportion of spike-specific TCRs targeting unmutated variant regions was nearly half. Mostly white British, mostly female donors; authors suggested clonal diversity may be underestimated.

Profiled with immunoSEQ multiplex PCR; TCRdb holds only in-frame clones, not every one. The data show more than 85,000 clones, with more than 85% seen just once and approximately 5.1% held by the top ten. The sequence came from an adult in good health. This chain connects TRBV21-1 to TRBJ1-2. TRBV21-1 is a known pseudogene. Specimen: peripheral blood, collected on day 0 of AZD1222 vaccination. CDR3 amino acids: CASSKSMVTYGYTF. In nucleotides, the CDR3 is TGTGCCAGCAGCAAAAGCATGGTTACCTATGGCTACACCTTC.